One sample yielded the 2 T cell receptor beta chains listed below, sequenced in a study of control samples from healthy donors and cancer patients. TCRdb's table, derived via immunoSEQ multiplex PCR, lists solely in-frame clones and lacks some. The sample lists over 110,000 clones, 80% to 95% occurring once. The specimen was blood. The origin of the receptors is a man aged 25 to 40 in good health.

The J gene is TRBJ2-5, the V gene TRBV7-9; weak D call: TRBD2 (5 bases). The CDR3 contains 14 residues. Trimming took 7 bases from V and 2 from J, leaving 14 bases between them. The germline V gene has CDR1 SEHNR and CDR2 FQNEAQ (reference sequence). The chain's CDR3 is CASKSGGLQETQYF. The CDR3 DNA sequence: TGTGCCAGCAAGAGTGGCGGGCTTCAAGAGACCCAGTACTTC.

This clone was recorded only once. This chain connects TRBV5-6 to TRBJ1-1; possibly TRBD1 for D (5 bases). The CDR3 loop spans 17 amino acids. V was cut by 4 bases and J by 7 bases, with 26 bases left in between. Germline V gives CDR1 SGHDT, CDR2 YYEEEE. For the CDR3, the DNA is TGTGCCAGCAGCCCAATAGGTATGGGGCAGTCCGACTATGAAGCTTTCTTT. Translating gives CASSPIGMGQSDYEAFF.